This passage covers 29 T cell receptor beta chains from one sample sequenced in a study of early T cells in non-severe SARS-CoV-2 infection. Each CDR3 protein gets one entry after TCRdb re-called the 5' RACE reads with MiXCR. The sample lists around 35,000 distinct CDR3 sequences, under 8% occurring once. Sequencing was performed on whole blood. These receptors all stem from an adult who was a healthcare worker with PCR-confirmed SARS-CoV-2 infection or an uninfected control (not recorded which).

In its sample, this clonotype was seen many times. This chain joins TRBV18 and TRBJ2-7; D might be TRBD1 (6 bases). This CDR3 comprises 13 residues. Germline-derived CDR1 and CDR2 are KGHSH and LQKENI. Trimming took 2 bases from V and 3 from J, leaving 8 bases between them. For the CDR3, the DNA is TGTGCCAGCTCACCAGACAGGATCTACGAGCAGTACTTC. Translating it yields CASSPDRIYEQYF. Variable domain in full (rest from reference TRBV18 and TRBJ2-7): NAGVMQNPRHLVRRRGQEARLRCSPMKGHSHVYWYRQLPEEGLKFMVYLQKENIIDESGMPKERFSAEFPKEGPSILRIQQVVRGDSAAYFCASSPDRIYEQYFGPGTRLTVT.

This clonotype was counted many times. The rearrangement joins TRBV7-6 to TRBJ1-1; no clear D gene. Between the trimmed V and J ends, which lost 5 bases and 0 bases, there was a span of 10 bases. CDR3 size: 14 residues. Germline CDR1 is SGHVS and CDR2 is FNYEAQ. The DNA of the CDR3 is TGTGCCAGCAGCATCCGGGAGGTGAACACTGAAGCTTTCTTT. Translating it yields CASSIREVNTEAFF.

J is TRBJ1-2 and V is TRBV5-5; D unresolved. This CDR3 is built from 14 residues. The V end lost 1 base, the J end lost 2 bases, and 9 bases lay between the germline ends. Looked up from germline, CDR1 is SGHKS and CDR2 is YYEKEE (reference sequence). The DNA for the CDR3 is TGTGCCAGCAGCTTGTCACAGCTCAACTATGGCTACACCTTC. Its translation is CASSLSQLNYGYTF.

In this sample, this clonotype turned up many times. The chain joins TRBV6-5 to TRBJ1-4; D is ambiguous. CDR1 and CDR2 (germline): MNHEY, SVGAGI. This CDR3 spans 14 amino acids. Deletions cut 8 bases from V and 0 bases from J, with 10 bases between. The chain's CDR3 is CASRRFATNEKLFF. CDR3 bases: TGTGCCAGCCGGAGGTTTGCAACTAATGAAAAACTGTTTTTT.

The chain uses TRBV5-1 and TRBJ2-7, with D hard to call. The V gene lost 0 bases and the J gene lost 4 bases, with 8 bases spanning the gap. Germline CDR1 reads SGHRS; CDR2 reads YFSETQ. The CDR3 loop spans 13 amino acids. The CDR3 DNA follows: TGCGCCAGCAGCTTGGAAGTACTTTACGAGCAGTACTTC. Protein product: CASSLEVLYEQYF.

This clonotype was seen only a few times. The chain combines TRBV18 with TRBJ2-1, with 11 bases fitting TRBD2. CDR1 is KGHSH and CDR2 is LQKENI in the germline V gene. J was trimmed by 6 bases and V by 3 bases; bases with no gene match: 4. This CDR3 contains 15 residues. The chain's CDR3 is CASSPGTSGGNEQFF. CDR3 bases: TGTGCCAGCTCACCCGGGACTAGCGGCGGCAATGAGCAGTTCTTC.

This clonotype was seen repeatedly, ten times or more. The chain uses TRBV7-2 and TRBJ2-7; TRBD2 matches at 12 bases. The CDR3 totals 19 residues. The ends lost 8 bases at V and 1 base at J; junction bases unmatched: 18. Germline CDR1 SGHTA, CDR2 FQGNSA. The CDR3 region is CASSLLSMLAGGPSYEQYF. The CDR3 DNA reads TGTGCCAGCTCTCTGCTTTCGATGCTAGCGGGAGGGCCTTCCTACGAGCAGTACTTC.

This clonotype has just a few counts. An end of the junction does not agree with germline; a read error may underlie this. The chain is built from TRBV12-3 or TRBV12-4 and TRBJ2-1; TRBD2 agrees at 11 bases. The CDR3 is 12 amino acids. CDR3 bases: TGTGCCAGCAGTCCCGAGACTAGCGGGACGGTCTTC. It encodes CASSPETSGTVF.

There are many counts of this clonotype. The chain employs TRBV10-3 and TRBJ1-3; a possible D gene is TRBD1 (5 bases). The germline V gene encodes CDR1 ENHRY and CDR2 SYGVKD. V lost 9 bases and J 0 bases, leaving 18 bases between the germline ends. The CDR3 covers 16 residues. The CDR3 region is CAMGARAPFSGNTIYF. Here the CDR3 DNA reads TGTGCCATGGGTGCCAGGGCCCCTTTCTCTGGAAACACCATATATTTT.

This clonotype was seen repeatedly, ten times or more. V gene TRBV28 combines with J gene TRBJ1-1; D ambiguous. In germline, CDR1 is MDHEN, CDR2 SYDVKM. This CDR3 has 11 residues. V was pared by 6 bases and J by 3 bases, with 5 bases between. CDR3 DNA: TGTGCCAGCAGGACTGACACTGAAGCTTTCTTT. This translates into CASRTDTEAFF.

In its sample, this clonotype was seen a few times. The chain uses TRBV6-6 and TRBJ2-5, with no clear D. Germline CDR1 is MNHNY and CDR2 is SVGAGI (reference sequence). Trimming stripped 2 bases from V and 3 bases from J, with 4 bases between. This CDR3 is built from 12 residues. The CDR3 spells CASSYREETQYF. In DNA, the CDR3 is TGTGCCAGCAGTTACAGGGAAGAGACCCAGTACTTC.

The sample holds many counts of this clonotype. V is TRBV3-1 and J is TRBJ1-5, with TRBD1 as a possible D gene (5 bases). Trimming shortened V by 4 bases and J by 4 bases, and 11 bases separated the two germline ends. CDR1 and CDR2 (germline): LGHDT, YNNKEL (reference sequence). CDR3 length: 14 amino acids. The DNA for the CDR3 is TGTGCCAGCAGCCCAGGGACGACAAATCAGCCCCAGCATTTT. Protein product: CASSPGTTNQPQHF.

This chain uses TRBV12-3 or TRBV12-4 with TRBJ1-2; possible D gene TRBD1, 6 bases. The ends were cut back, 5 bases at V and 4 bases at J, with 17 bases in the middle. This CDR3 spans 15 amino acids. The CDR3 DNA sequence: TGTGCCAGCAGTGTCAGGGGTTTAGACGCCTATGGCTACACCTTC. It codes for CASSVRGLDAYGYTF.

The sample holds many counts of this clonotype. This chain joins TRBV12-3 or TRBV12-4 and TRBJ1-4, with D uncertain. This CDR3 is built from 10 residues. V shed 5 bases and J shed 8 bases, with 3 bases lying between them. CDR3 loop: CASSGEKLFF. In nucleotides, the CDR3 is TGTGCCAGCAGTGGCGAAAAACTGTTTTTT.

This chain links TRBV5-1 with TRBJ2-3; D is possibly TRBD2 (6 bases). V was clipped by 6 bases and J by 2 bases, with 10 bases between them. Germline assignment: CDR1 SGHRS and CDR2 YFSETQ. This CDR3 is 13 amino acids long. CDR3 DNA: TGCGCCAGCAAGAGACTAGACACAGATACGCAGTATTTT. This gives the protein CASKRLDTDTQYF.

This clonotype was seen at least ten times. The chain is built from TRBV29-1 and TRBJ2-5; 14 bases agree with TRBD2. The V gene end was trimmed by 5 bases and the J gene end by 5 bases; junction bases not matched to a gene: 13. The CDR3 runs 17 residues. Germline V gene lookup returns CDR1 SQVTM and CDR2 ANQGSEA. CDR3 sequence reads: CSVPTGTSGSPEETQYF. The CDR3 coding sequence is TGCAGCGTTCCCACCGGGACTAGCGGGAGTCCCGAGGAGACCCAGTACTTC. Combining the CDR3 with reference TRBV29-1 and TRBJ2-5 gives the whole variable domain SAVISQKPSRDICQRGTSLTIQCQVDSQVTMMFWYRQQPGQSLTLIATANQGSEATYESGFVIDKFPISRPNLTFSTLTVSNMSPEDSSIYLCSVPTGTSGSPEETQYFGPGTRLLVL.

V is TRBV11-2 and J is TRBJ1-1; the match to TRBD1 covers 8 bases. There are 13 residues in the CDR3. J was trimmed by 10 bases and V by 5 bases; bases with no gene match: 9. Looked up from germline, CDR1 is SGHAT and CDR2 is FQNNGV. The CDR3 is CASSRTGGSSAFF. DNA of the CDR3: TGTGCCAGCAGCCGTACAGGGGGTTCATCAGCTTTCTTT.

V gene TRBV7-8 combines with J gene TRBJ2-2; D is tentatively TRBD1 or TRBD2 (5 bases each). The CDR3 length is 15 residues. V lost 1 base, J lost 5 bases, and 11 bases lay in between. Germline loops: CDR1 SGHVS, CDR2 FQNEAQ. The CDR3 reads CASSLVGPQTGELFF. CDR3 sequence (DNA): TGTGCCAGCAGCTTAGTGGGACCGCAGACCGGGGAGCTGTTTTTT.

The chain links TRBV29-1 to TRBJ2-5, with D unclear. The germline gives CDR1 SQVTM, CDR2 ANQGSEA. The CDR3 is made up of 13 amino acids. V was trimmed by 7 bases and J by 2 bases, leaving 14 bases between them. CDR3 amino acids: CSAEATRQETQYF. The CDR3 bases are TGCAGCGCTGAGGCGACACGACAAGAGACCCAGTACTTC.

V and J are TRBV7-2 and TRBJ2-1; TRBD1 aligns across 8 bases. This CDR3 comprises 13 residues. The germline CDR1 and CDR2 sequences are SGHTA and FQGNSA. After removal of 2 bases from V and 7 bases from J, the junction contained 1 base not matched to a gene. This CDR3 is CASSLRQGNEQFF. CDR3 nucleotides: TGTGCCAGCAGCTTAAGACAGGGGAATGAGCAGTTCTTC.

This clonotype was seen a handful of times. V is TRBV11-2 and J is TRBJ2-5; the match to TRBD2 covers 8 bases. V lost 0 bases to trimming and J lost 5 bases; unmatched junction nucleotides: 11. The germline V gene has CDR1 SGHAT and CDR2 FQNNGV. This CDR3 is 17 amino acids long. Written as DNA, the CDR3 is TGTGCCAGCAGCTTAGATCTTTTAGGTGCGGGAGGCGAGACCCAGTACTTC. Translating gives CASSLDLLGAGGETQYF.

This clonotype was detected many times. CDR3 nucleotides: TGTGCCAGCAGCTTAGGTCGCCGGAATGAGCAGTTCTTC. Amino acid sequence: CASSLGRRNEQFF. V usage is TRBV7-6 and J usage is TRBJ2-1; D uncertain. CDR1 is SGHVS and CDR2 is FNYEAQ in the germline V gene. This CDR3 region has 13 residues. The germline V and J ends were trimmed by 1 base and 7 bases, with 8 bases remaining between them.

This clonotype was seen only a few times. CDR3 region: CSVNRENNEQFF. In DNA form, the CDR3 reads TGCAGTGTCAACCGTGAAAACAATGAGCAGTTCTTC. This sequence joins TRBV20-1 and TRBJ2-1; D is ambiguous. Trimming stripped 7 bases from V and 5 bases from J, with 12 bases between. CDR3 length: 12 amino acids. CDR1 DFQATT and CDR2 SNEGSKA come from the germline V gene (reference sequence).

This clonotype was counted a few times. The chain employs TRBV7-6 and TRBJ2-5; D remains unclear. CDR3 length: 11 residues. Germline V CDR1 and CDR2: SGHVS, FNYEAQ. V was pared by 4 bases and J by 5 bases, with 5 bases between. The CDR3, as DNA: TGTGCCAGCAGCTCCCTGGAGACCCAGTACTTC. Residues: CASSSLETQYF.

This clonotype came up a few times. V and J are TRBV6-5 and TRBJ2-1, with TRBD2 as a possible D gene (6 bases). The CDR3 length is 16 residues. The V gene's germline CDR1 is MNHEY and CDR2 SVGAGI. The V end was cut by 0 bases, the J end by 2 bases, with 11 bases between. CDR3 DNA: TGTGCCAGCAGTTACTCTGGAGGGCCCCCCTACAATGAGCAGTTCTTC. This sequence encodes CASSYSGGPPYNEQFF.

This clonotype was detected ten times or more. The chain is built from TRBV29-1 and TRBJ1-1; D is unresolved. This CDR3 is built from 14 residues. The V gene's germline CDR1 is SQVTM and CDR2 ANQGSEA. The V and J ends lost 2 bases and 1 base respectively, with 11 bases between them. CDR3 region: CSVEQFPRNTEAFF. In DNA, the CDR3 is TGCAGCGTTGAACAATTTCCAAGGAACACTGAAGCTTTCTTT.

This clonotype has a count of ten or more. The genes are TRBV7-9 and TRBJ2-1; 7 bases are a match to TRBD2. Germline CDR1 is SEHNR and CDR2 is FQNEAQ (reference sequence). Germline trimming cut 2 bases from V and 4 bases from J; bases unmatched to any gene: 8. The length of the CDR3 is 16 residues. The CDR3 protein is CASSLFRRESYNEQFF. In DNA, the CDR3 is TGTGCCAGCAGCTTATTCAGGCGGGAGTCGTACAATGAGCAGTTCTTC.

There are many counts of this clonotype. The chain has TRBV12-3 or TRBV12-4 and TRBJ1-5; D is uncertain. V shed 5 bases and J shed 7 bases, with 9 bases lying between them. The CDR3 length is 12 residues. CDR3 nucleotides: TGTGCCAGCAGTGTCGGGTCCCAGCCCCAGCATTTT. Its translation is CASSVGSQPQHF.

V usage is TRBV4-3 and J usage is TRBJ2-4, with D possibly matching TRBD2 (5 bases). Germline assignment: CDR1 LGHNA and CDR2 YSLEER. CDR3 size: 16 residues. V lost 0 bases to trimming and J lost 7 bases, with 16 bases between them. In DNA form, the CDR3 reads TGCGCCAGCAGCCAAGATTATAGTCAAGGGAGTAACATTCAGTACTTC. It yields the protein CASSQDYSQGSNIQYF.